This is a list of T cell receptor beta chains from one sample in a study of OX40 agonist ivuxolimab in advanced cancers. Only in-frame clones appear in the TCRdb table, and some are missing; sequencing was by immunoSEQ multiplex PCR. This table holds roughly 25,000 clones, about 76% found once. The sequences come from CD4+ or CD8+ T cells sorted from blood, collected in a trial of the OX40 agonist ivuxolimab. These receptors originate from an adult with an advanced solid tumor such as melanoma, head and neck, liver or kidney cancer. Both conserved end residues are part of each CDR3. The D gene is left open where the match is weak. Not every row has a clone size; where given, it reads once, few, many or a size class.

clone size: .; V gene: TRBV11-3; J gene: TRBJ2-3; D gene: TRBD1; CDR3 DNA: TGTGCCAGCAGCTCAAGGGGGCTGACTAGCACAGATACGCAGTATTTT; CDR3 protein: CASSSRGLTSTDTQYF
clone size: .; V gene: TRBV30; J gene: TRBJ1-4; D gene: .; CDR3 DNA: TGTGCCTGGAGTGTTTATCCCGAGGGGGGCAGAGAAAAACTGTTTTTT; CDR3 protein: CAWSVYPEGGREKLFF
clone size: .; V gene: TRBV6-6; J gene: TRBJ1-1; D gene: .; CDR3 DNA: TGTGCCAGCAGTTACCCAGAGGGGGGAGCTTTCTTT; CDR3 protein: CASSYPEGGAFF
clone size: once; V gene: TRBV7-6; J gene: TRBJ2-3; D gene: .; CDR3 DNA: TGTGCCAGCAGCTTGGCCCGGGGAGATACGCAGTATTTT; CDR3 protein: CASSLARGDTQYF
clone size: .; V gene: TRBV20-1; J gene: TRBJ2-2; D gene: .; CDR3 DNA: TGCAGTGCTAGCCGAGACTCCCAGCTGTTTTTT; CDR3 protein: CSASRDSQLFF
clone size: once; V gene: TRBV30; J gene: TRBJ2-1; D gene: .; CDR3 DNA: TGTGCCTGGAGGGCCTGGGGGCAGGGGATAGGACAGTTCTTC; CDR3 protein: CAWRAWGQGIGQFF
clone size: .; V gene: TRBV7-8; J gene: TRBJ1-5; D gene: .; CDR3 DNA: TGTGCCAGCAGCTTGACCTTCGGTGATCAGCCCCAGCATTTT; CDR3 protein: CASSLTFGDQPQHF
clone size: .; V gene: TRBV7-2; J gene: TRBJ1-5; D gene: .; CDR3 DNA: TGTGCCAGCAGCTTAGGACCGAAAAATCAGCCCCAGCATTTT; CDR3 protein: CASSLGPKNQPQHF
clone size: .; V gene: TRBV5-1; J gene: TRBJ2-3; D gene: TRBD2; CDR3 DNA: TGCGCCAGCAGCTTAGGAGCGGGAGCGGGGGATACGCAGTATTTT; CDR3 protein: CASSLGAGAGDTQYF
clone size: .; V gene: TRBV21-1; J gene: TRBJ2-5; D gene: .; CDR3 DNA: TGTGCCAGCAGCTGGGTACGGGAGGGGGGAGAGACCCAGTACTTC; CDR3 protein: CASSWVREGGETQYF
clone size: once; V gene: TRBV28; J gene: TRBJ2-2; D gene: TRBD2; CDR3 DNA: TGTGCCAGCAGTTTCTGGGCTAGCGGGAGTCCCGGGGAGCTGTTTTTT; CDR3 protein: CASSFWASGSPGELFF
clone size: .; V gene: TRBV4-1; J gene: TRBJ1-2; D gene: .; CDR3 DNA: TGCGCCAGCAGCCCCCACGAGACACTGGGGAACTATGGCTACACCTTC; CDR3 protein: CASSPHETLGNYGYTF
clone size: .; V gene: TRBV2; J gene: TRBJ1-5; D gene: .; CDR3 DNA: TGTGCCAGCAGTGGGGGACCGGACGGCAATCAGCCCCAGCATTTT; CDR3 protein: CASSGGPDGNQPQHF
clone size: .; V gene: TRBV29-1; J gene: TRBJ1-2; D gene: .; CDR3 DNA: TGCAGCGTTGACGGTCAGGTGGGGGGCTACACCTTC; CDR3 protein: CSVDGQVGGYTF
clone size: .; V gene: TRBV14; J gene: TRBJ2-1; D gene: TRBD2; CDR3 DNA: TGTGCCAGCAGCCAAGTATGGATGACTAGCGGGAGGCCTAGCTCCTACAATGAGCAGTTCTTC; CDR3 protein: CASSQVWMTSGRPSSYNEQFF
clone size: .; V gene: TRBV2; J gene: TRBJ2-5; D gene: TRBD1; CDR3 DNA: TGTGCCACCCGGGACAGGGGGGAGACCCAGTACTTC; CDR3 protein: CATRDRGETQYF
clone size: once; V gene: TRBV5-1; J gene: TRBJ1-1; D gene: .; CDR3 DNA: TGCGCCAGCAGCTCTAACAGGGTTAGGACTTACACTGAAGCTTTCTTT; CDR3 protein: CASSSNRVRTYTEAFF
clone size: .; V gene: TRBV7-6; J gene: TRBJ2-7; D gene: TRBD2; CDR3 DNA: TGTGCCAGCAGCTTAGGACTAGCGGGGTCCCACGAGCAGTACTTC; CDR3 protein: CASSLGLAGSHEQYF
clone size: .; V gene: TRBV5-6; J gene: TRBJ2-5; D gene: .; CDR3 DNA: TGTGCCAGCAGCCTAGCTTCTGGCGGGGGCGGTGAGACCCAGTACTTC; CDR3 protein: CASSLASGGGGETQYF
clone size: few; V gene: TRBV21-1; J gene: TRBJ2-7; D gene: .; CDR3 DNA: TGTGCCAGCAGCGCCCCCGCTAAGGAAAGGGGGAACTACGAGCAGTACTTC; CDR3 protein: CASSAPAKERGNYEQYF
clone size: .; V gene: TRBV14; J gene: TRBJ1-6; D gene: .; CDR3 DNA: TGTGCCAGCAGCCCGCGGACCTCTACCCGCTCCTATAATTCACCCCTCCACTTT; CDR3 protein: CASSPRTSTRSYNSPLHF
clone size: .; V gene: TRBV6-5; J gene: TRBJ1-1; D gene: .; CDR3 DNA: TGTGCCAGCAGTTACTTGGACGGAGTAAACACTGAAGCTTTCTTT; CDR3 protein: CASSYLDGVNTEAFF
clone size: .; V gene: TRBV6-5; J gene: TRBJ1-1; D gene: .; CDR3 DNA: TGTGCCAGCAGTTACGTAGGGAGGAGGACTGAAGCTTTCTTT; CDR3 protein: CASSYVGRRTEAFF
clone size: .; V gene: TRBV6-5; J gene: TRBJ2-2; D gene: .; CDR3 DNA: TGTGCCAGCAGTTGGTCACAGGTGGCCGGGGAGCTGTTTTTT; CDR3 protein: CASSWSQVAGELFF
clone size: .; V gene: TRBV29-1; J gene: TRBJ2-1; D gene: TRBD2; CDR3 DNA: TGCAGCGTTGAGGGTAGCGGGGCCGTTGAGCAGTTCTTC; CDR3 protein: CSVEGSGAVEQFF
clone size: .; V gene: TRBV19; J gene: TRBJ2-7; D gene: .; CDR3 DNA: TGTGCCAGTGGTAAGGGCAACTACGAGCAGTACTTC; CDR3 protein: CASGKGNYEQYF
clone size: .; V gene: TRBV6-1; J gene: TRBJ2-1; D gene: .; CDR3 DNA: TGTGCCAGCAGTCCGACTGGGAACGAGCAGTTCTTC; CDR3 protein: CASSPTGNEQFF
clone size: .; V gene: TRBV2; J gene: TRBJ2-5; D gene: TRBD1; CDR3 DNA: TGTGCCAGCGGGACAGGCGGAGGGGAGACCCAGTACTTC; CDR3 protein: CASGTGGGETQYF
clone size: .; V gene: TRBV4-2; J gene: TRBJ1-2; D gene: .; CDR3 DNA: TGTGCCAGCAGCCAGAATACAGGACAAGCTAACTATGGCTACACCTTC; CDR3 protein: CASSQNTGQANYGYTF
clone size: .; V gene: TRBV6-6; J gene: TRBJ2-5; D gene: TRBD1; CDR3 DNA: TGTGCCAGCAGTTTCCGAGACAGGGGGGAGGAGACCCAGTACTTC; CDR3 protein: CASSFRDRGEETQYF
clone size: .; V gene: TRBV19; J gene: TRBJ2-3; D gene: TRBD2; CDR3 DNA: TGTGCCAGTAGTATGACTAGCGGGAGCTCTAGCACAGATACGCAGTATTTT; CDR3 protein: CASSMTSGSSSTDTQYF
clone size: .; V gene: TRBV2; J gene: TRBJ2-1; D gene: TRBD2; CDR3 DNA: TGTGCCAGCAGGGAAGGACTAGCGGGAATGGATGAGCAGTTCTTC; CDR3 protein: CASREGLAGMDEQFF
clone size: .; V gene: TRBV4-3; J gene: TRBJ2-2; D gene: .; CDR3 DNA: TGCGCCAGCAGCCAAGAGACCGGGGAGCTGTTTTTT; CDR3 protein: CASSQETGELFF
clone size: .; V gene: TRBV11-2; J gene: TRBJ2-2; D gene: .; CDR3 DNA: TGTGCCAGCAGCTTAGACTGGGGCCACATTACCGGGGAGCTGTTTTTT; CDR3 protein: CASSLDWGHITGELFF
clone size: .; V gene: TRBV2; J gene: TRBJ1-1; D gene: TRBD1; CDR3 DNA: TGTGCCAGCACTCAGGAGGGACAGGTGAACACTGAAGCTTTCTTT; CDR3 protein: CASTQEGQVNTEAFF
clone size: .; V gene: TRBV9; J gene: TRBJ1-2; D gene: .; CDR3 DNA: TGTGCCAGCAGCCCTAGGGGTTCTAACTATGGCTACACCTTC; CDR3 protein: CASSPRGSNYGYTF
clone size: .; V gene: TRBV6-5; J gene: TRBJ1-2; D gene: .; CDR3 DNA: TGTGCCAGCAGTTACTCGGTCAGGGCGGCGGATGGCTACACCTTC; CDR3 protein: CASSYSVRAADGYTF
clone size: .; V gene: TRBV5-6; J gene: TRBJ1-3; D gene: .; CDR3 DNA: TGTGCCAGCAGCTTGAGGGGCACCTCTGGAAACACCATATATTTT; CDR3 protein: CASSLRGTSGNTIYF
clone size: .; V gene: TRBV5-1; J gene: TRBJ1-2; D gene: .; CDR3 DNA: TGCGCCAGCAGCGCGGGGGACGCCCCTAACTATGGCTACACCTTC; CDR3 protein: CASSAGDAPNYGYTF
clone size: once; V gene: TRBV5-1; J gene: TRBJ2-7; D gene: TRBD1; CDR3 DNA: TGCGCCAGCAGCATACAGGGGAACTACGAGCAGTACTTC; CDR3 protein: CASSIQGNYEQYF
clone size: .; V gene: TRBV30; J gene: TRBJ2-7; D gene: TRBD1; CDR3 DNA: TGTGCCTGGAGAAGGGCAGGGGGCTCCTACGAGCAGTACTTC; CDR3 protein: CAWRRAGGSYEQYF
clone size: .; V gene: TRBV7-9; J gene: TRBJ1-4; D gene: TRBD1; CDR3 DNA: TGTGCCAGCAGCCCCGGACAGGGAAATGAAAAACTGTTTTTT; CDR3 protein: CASSPGQGNEKLFF
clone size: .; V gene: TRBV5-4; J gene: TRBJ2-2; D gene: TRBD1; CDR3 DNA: TGTGCCAGCAGCTACCGGGACAGAAACACCGGGGAGCTGTTTTTT; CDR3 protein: CASSYRDRNTGELFF
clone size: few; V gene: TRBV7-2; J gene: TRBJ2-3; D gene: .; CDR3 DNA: TGTGCCAGCAGCTTGCGGCAGGGTAGTCGGACAGATACGCAGTATTTT; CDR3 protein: CASSLRQGSRTDTQYF
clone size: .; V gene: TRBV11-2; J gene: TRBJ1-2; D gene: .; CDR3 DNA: TGTGCCAGCAGCCTCCAATCCCGACAGTCTTTCGGCTACACCTTC; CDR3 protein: CASSLQSRQSFGYTF
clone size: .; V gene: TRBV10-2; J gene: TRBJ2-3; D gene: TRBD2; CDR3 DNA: TGCGCCAGCAGGGCGGGAGTTACCACAGATACGCAGTATTTT; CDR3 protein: CASRAGVTTDTQYF
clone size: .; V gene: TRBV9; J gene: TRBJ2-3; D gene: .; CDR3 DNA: TGTGCCAGCAGCGTATCCGGGAAGGGCACAGATACGCAGTATTTT; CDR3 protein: CASSVSGKGTDTQYF
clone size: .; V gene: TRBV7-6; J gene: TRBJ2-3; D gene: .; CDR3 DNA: TGTGCCAGCAGCAGGAGAGGCGGGTATGACACAGATACGCAGTATTTT; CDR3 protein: CASSRRGGYDTDTQYF
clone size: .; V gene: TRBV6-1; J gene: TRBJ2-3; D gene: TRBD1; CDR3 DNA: TGTGCCAGCAGGGTGACAGGGGGAGATACGCAGTATTTT; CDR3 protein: CASRVTGGDTQYF